This is a list of T cell receptor beta chains from one sample in a study of cytomegalovirus exposure and HLA in healthy donors. Clones were sequenced by immunoSEQ multiplex PCR, and TCRdb holds only the in-frame ones, with some missing. The sample lists fewer than 95,000 clones, 84% occurring once. The sample consisted of PBMCs. Receptor source: a young woman in good health and CMV-seropositive. Each CDR3 is given with its conserved first and last residue. A D gene is named only where the DNA matches it firmly. Rows may omit the clone size; those that give it use once, few, many or a size class.

cdr3_length	v_call	j_call	d_call	clone_size	cdr3_aa	cdr3_nt
14	TRBV7-2	TRBJ2-5	-	-	CASSFVRGQETQYF	TGTGCCAGCAGCTTTGTTCGGGGACAAGAGACCCAGTACTTC
18	TRBV4-2	TRBJ2-7	-	-	CASSQDREALAPFYEQYF	TGTGCCAGCAGCCAAGACAGGGAGGCCCTTGCGCCCTTTTACGAGCAGTACTTC
16	TRBV1	TRBJ2-7	-	once	CTSSQLNRKSSYEQYF	TGCACCAGCAGCCAACTTAACAGGAAGAGCTCCTACGAGCAGTACTTC
14	TRBV6-5	TRBJ2-1	TRBD1	-	CASRHRDRGDEQFF	TGTGCCAGCAGACACCGGGACAGGGGCGATGAGCAGTTCTTC
15	TRBV2	TRBJ2-3	TRBD2	few	CTSSLSGGSTDTQYF	TGTACCAGCAGTCTTAGCGGGGGAAGCACAGATACGCAGTATTTT
15	TRBV7-8	TRBJ1-6	-	-	CASSEFYRDDSPLHF	TGTGCCAGCAGCGAGTTCTACAGGGATGATTCACCCCTCCACTTT
14	TRBV6-5	TRBJ2-7	-	-	CASRPGHNSYEQYF	TGTGCCAGCAGGCCGGGACACAACTCCTACGAGCAGTACTTC
18	TRBV5-1	TRBJ2-2	TRBD2	-	CASSLRGWTSGGIGELFF	TGCGCCAGCAGCTTACGCGGCTGGACTAGCGGGGGGATCGGGGAGCTGTTTTTT
15	TRBV18	TRBJ1-4	-	-	CASSPPTGFGEKLFF	TGTGCCAGCTCACCACCAACGGGGTTTGGGGAAAAACTGTTTTTT
14	TRBV30	TRBJ1-1	-	few	CAGQPGRVNTEAFF	TGTGCCGGGCAGCCAGGGAGGGTGAACACTGAAGCTTTCTTT
17	TRBV19	TRBJ1-5	-	-	CATTTGGASLGNQPQHF	TGTGCCACTACGACGGGGGGGGCCTCTCTGGGGAATCAGCCCCAGCATTTT
15	TRBV27	TRBJ1-2	TRBD1	once	CASSRTGGTGYGYTF	TGTGCCAGCAGTCGCACAGGGGGCACGGGCTATGGCTACACCTTC
16	TRBV5-1	TRBJ2-3	TRBD2	-	CASSKSGGPMADTQYF	TGCGCCAGCAGCAAATCGGGGGGGCCCATGGCAGATACGCAGTATTTT
17	TRBV4-1	TRBJ2-2	TRBD2	-	CASSQGPRGGNTGELFF	TGCGCCAGCAGCCAAGGCCCCCGGGGGGGGAACACCGGGGAGCTGTTTTTT
13	TRBV4-1	TRBJ1-6	-	-	CASSQGSNSPLHF	TGCGCCAGCAGCCAGGGGAGCAATTCACCCCTCCACTTT
13	TRBV27	TRBJ2-7	TRBD1	few	CASSHRQGYEQYF	TGTGCCAGCAGCCATCGACAGGGGTACGAGCAGTACTTC
15	TRBV7-2	TRBJ2-1	TRBD1	-	CASSLAGGRYNEQFF	TGTGCCAGCAGCTTAGCAGGGGGCCGCTACAATGAGCAGTTCTTC
15	TRBV9	TRBJ2-7	-	-	CASSVATTVTGEQYF	TGTGCCAGCAGCGTAGCTACGACGGTGACTGGCGAGCAGTACTTC
13	TRBV5-6	TRBJ1-2	-	few	CASSLISLDGYTF	TGTGCCAGCAGCTTAATTTCCCTCGATGGCTACACCTTC
12	TRBV5-1	TRBJ2-5	-	-	CASSWGEETQYF	TGCGCCAGCAGCTGGGGCGAGGAGACCCAGTACTTC
17	TRBV7-9	TRBJ2-1	TRBD1	-	CASRGTDPLFSYNEQFF	TGTGCCAGCAGGGGGACAGACCCACTCTTCTCCTACAATGAGCAGTTCTTC
16	TRBV2	TRBJ2-3	-	few	CASSASPAGATDTQYF	TGTGCCAGCAGTGCCTCGCCGGCAGGGGCCACAGATACGCAGTATTTT
16	TRBV4-1	TRBJ2-4	-	-	CASSQVGQLAKNIQYF	TGCGCCAGCAGCCAAGTGGGACAACTAGCCAAAAACATTCAGTACTTC
16	TRBV30	TRBJ2-3	-	-	CAWSAQGSPSTDTQYF	TGTGCCTGGAGTGCGCAGGGGTCCCCTAGCACAGATACGCAGTATTTT
18	TRBV11-2	TRBJ1-2	TRBD1	-	CASSSYRQGTQTNYGYTF	TGTGCCAGCAGCTCCTATCGACAGGGGACGCAGACCAACTATGGCTACACCTTC
20	TRBV27	TRBJ1-4	TRBD1	-	CASSLAARRDRFATNEKLFF	TGTGCCAGCAGTTTAGCGGCCCGCCGGGACAGGTTTGCAACTAATGAAAAACTGTTTTTT
13	TRBV7-9	TRBJ2-5	-	once	CASSWPRQETQYF	TGTGCCAGCAGCTGGCCCAGACAAGAGACCCAGTACTTC
15	TRBV9	TRBJ2-3	-	-	CASSPLGTSTDTQYF	TGTGCCAGCAGCCCCTTAGGGACTAGCACAGATACGCAGTATTTT
15	TRBV7-9	TRBJ1-6	TRBD1	-	CASRLGQGKDSPLHF	TGTGCCAGCAGATTAGGACAGGGGAAAGATTCACCCCTCCACTTT
16	TRBV27	TRBJ1-4	TRBD1	-	CASSSPTGYHREKLFF	TGTGCCAGCAGTTCGCCGACAGGGTATCATCGGGAAAAACTGTTTTTT
14	TRBV9	TRBJ2-7	TRBD1	-	CASSGKGGGYEQYF	TGTGCCAGCAGCGGCAAAGGGGGCGGCTACGAGCAGTACTTC
13	TRBV5-1	TRBJ1-1	-	few	CASSLLGDTEAFF	TGCGCCAGCAGCTTGTTAGGGGACACTGAAGCTTTCTTT
16	TRBV7-9	TRBJ1-6	-	-	CASSLGRSSYNSPLHF	TGTGCCAGCAGCTTGGGGAGGAGCTCCTATAATTCACCCCTCCACTTT
17	TRBV5-4	TRBJ1-5	TRBD1	-	CASSFGTGRNSNQPQHF	TGTGCCAGCAGCTTTGGGACAGGGAGAAATAGCAATCAGCCCCAGCATTTT
15	TRBV9	TRBJ1-1	-	-	CASSVEGIKGSEAFF	TGTGCCAGCAGCGTAGAGGGAATTAAGGGGTCTGAAGCTTTCTTT
14	TRBV6-6	TRBJ1-1	TRBD1	few	CASSWDRRNTEAFF	TGTGCCAGCAGTTGGGACAGGCGGAACACTGAAGCTTTCTTT
14	TRBV6-5	TRBJ1-2	TRBD1	once	CASNPFDRGYGYTF	TGTGCCAGCAACCCCTTTGACAGGGGCTATGGCTACACCTTC
14	TRBV19	TRBJ1-2	-	once	CASSTETPNYGYTF	TGTGCCAGTAGTACAGAGACTCCGAACTATGGCTACACCTTC
15	TRBV25-1	TRBJ2-1	-	-	CASRAAAGSYNEQFF	TGTGCCAGCAGAGCCGCGGCAGGGTCCTACAATGAGCAGTTCTTC
15	TRBV6-5	TRBJ1-6	TRBD1	-	CASSYSTATGRPLHF	TGTGCCAGCAGTTACTCCACAGCGACAGGGCGGCCCCTCCACTTT